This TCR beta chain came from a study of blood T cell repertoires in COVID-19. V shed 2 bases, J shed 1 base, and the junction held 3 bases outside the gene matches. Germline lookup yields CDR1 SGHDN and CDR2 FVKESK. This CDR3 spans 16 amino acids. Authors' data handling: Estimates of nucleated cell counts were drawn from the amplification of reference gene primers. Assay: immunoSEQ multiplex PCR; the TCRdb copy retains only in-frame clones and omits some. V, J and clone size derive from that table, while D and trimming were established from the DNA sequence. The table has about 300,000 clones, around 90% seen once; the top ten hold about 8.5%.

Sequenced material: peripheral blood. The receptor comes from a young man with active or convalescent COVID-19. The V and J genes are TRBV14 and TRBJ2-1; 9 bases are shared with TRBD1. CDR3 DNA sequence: TGTGCCAGCAGCCAATTAGGACAGGGGTCCTACAATGAGCAGTTCTTC. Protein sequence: CASSQLGQGSYNEQFF.